These T cell receptor beta chains were read from a single sample in a study of T cells in Graves' hyperthyroidism and ophthalmopathy. TCRdb ran MiXCR on the multiplex PCR reads and lists one entry per CDR3 protein. The table lists a few hundred thousand distinct CDR3 sequences, around a sixth of them singletons. Sequencing input: blood. The receptors here all came from a woman under 30 with Graves' hyperthyroidism. CDR3s include the opening cysteine and the closing phenylalanine or tryptophan.

V	CDR3
TRBV4-1	CASSQVSRVRTEAFF
TRBV30	CASEGGNLGTAIYGYTF
TRBV6-5	CASSYEFRRSPLHF
TRBV11-2	CASSLVLADSPLHF
TRBV20-1	CSARLADTQYF
TRBV5-1	CASTYEGQQFEAFF
TRBV12-3/TRBV12-4	CASRSGNEKLFF
TRBV3-1	CASSQGGSLGGDF
TRBV5-1	CASSRDYENYGYTF
TRBV10-1	CASKGTSGYEQYF
TRBV30	CAWSVTTVEAFF
TRBV5-4	CASSLRSLAGEQYF
TRBV30	CAWMFGESGGANEQFF
TRBV15	CATSSGTNYEQYF
TRBV6-1	CASTKGDLRGETQYF